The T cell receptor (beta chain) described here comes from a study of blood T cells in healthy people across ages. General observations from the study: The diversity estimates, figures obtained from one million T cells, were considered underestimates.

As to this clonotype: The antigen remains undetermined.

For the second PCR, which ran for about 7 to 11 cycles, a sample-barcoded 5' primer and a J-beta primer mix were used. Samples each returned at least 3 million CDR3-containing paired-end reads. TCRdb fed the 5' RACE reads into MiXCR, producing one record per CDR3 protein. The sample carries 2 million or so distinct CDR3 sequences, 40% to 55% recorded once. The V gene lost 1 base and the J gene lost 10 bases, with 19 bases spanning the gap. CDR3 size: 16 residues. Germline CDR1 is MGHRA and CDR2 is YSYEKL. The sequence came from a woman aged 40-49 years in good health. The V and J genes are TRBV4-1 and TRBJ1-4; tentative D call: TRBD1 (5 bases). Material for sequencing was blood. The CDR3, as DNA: TGCGCCAGCAGCCAAGTAGTCCGGGACCCGGGAGGAAAACTGTTTTTT. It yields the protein CASSQVVRDPGGKLFF.